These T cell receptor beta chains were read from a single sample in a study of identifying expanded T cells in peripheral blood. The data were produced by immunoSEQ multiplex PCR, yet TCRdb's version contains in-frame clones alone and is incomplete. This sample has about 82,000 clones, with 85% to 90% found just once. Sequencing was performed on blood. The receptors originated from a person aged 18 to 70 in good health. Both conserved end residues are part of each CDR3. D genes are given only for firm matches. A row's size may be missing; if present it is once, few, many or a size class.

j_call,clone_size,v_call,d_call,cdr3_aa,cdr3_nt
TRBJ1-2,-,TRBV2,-,CASSGAGNYGYTF,TGTGCCAGCAGTGGGGCAGGGAACTATGGCTACACCTTC
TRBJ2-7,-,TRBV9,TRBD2,CASSKGTSATSSYEQYF,TGTGCCAGCAGCAAAGGGACTAGCGCAACTTCATCCTACGAGCAGTACTTC
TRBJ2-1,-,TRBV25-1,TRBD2,CASSDSGSLGNEQFF,TGTGCCAGCAGCGATAGCGGGAGCCTTGGTAATGAGCAGTTCTTC
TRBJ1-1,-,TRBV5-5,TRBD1,CASSDGTGFTEAFF,TGTGCCAGCAGCGACGGGACAGGGTTCACTGAAGCTTTCTTT
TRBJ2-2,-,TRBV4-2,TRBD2,CASSQDLGLAGGTNTGELFF,TGTGCCAGCAGCCAAGACCTGGGACTAGCGGGAGGGACGAACACCGGGGAGCTGTTTTTT
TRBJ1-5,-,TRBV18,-,CASSPSGSDQPQHF,TGTGCCAGCTCCCCAAGTGGAAGCGATCAGCCCCAGCATTTT
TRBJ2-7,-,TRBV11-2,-,CASSLDPPPATYEQYF,TGTGCCAGCAGCTTAGACCCCCCCCCGGCTACCTACGAGCAGTACTTC
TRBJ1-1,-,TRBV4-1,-,CASSQGDTEAFF,TGCGCCAGCAGCCAAGGGGACACTGAAGCTTTCTTT
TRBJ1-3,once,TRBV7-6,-,CASSLLPGNTIYF,TGTGCCAGCAGCCTGCTGCCTGGGAACACCATATATTTT
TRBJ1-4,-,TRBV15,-,CATSSQITGGNEKLFF,TGTGCCACCAGCAGCCAGATAACTGGAGGCAATGAAAAACTGTTTTTT
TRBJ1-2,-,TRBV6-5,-,CASSNEGYGYTF,TGTGCCAGCAGTAACGAGGGCTATGGCTACACCTTC
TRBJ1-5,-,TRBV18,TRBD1,CASSPKPDRGELGNQPQHF,TGTGCCAGCTCACCAAAACCTGACAGGGGGGAATTGGGCAATCAGCCCCAGCATTTT
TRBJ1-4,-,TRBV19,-,CASSQGVDEKLFF,TGTGCCAGTAGCCAAGGGGTGGATGAAAAACTGTTTTTT
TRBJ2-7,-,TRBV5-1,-,CASSLASGTNEQYF,TGCGCCAGCAGCTTGGCCTCCGGGACCAACGAGCAGTACTTC
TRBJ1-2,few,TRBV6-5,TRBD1,CASSPTTGVLWSYTF,TGTGCCAGCAGCCCAACCACAGGGGTTCTATGGAGCTACACCTTC
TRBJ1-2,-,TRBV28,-,CASRTVDYGYTF,TGTGCCAGCAGAACCGTCGACTATGGCTACACCTTC
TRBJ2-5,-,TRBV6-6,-,CASSPPGQGQETQYF,TGTGCCAGCAGTCCCCCAGGGCAGGGCCAAGAGACCCAGTACTTC
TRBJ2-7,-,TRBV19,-,CASTPTGGGGYEQYF,TGTGCCAGTACCCCCACCGGAGGTGGCGGCTACGAGCAGTACTTC
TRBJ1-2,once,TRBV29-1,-,CSGRGGSTNYGYTF,TGCAGCGGGCGCGGCGGGAGTACCAACTATGGCTACACCTTC
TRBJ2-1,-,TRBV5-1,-,CASSLETDVYNEQFF,TGCGCCAGCAGCTTGGAGACGGACGTCTACAATGAGCAGTTCTTC
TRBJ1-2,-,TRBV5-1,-,CASSLSRAGAAGYTF,TGCGCCAGCAGCCTTTCCAGAGCAGGGGCGGCTGGCTACACCTTC
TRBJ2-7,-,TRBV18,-,CASSPGQGIYEQYF,TGTGCCAGCTCACCGGGCCAGGGAATCTACGAGCAGTACTTC
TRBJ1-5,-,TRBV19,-,CASSRVGIQPQHF,TGTGCCAGTAGCAGGGTTGGGATTCAGCCCCAGCATTTT
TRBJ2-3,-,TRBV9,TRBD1,CASSVPMDRTDTDTQYF,TGTGCCAGCAGCGTACCGATGGACAGGACTGACACAGATACGCAGTATTTT
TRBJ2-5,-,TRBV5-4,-,CASSRSAGETQYF,TGTGCCAGCAGCCGATCCGCAGGGGAGACCCAGTACTTC
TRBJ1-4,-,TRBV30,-,CAWSARGSLGEKLFF,TGTGCCTGGAGTGCAAGGGGATCTCTAGGTGAAAAACTGTTTTTT
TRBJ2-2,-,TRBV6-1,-,CASSARRGTGELFF,TGTGCCAGCAGTGCCCGGCGAGGCACCGGGGAGCTGTTTTTT
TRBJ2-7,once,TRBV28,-,CASSLYRAYEQYF,TGTGCCAGCAGTTTATACAGGGCCTACGAGCAGTACTTC
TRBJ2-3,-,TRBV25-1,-,CASSTGLFTDTQYF,TGTGCCAGCAGTACGGGGCTCTTCACAGATACGCAGTATTTT
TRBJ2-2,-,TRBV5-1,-,CASSLDSSGTGELFF,TGCGCCAGCAGCTTGGACAGTTCGGGCACCGGGGAGCTGTTTTTT
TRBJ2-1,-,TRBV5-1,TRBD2,CASSLAGGFSYNEQFF,TGCGCCAGCAGCTTGGCCGGGGGGTTTTCCTACAATGAGCAGTTCTTC
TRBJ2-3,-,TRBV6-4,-,CASSDQAGGTDTQYF,TGTGCCAGCAGTGACCAGGCAGGGGGCACAGATACGCAGTATTTT
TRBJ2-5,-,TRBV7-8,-,CASSLRSGLTRETQYF,TGTGCCAGCAGCCTACGGTCCGGACTTACTAGAGAGACCCAGTACTTC
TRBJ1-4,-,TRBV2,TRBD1,CASSELGQGFEKLFF,TGTGCCAGCAGTGAATTGGGACAGGGGTTCGAAAAACTGTTTTTT
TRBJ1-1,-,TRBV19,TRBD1,CASRPNLRDRVNTEAFF,TGTGCCAGTAGACCCAACCTCCGGGACAGGGTTAACACTGAAGCTTTCTTT
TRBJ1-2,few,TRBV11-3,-,CASSSSIGYTF,TGTGCCAGCAGCTCCTCTATTGGCTACACCTTC
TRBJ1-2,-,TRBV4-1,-,CASSQGFRFRGYTF,TGCGCCAGCAGCCAGGGCTTTAGGTTTCGGGGCTACACCTTC
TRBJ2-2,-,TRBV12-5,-,CASGLYLGGPKGTGELFF,TGTGCTAGTGGTCTATACCTGGGTGGACCCAAAGGGACCGGGGAGCTGTTTTTT
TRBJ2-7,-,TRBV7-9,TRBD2,CASGTSGSYEQYF,TGTGCCAGCGGGACTAGCGGATCCTACGAGCAGTACTTC
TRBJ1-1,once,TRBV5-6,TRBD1,CASSYGDRGNTEAFF,TGTGCCAGCAGCTATGGGGACAGGGGAAACACTGAAGCTTTCTTT
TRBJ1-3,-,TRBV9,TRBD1,CASSVADRDNTIYF,TGTGCCAGCAGCGTAGCGGACAGGGACAACACCATATATTTT
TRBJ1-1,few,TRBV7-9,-,CASSPPIGAKMNTEAFF,TGTGCCAGCAGCCCCCCTATAGGGGCGAAGATGAACACTGAAGCTTTCTTT
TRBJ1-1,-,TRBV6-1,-,CASRPSGQGNTEAFF,TGTGCCAGCAGGCCATCGGGCCAAGGGAACACTGAAGCTTTCTTT
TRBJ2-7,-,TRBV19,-,CASRTNRDGEQYF,TGTGCCAGTAGAACCAACAGGGACGGCGAGCAGTACTTC
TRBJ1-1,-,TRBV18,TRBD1,CASSLGDRGLNTEAFF,TGTGCCAGCTCACTAGGGGACAGGGGTCTGAACACTGAAGCTTTCTTT
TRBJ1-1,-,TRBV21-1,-,CASSKEGENTEAFF,TGTGCCAGCAGCAAAGAAGGGGAGAACACTGAAGCTTTCTTT
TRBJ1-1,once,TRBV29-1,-,CSVAQGITEAFF,TGCAGCGTTGCTCAGGGAATAACTGAAGCTTTCTTT
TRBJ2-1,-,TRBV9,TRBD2,CASSVVGLAGVGEQFF,TGTGCCAGCAGCGTAGTAGGGCTAGCGGGGGTGGGTGAGCAGTTCTTC
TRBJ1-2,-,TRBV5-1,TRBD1,CASSSGQVGYTF,TGCGCCAGCAGCTCGGGACAGGTTGGCTACACCTTC
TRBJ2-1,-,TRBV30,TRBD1,CAARDREEYNEQFF,TGTGCCGCCCGGGACAGGGAAGAATACAATGAGCAGTTCTTC
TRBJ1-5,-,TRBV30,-,CAWKTKLGVHGQPQHF,TGTGCCTGGAAAACTAAACTAGGGGTTCACGGACAGCCCCAGCATTTT
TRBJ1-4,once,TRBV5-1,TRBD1,CASSRTGVNEKLFF,TGCGCCAGCAGCCGGACAGGGGTTAATGAAAAACTGTTTTTT
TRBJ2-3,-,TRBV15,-,CATSRLNQGQYF,TGTGCCACCAGCAGGCTCAATCAGGGGCAGTATTTT
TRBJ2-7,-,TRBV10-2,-,CASSGLFGTPHEQYF,TGCGCCAGCAGTGGTCTTTTTGGGACTCCTCACGAGCAGTACTTC
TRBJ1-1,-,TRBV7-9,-,CASSSSSPGVGTEAFF,TGTGCCAGCAGCTCCAGTTCTCCAGGGGTGGGGACTGAAGCTTTCTTT